The present T cell receptor beta chain was sequenced within a study of blood T cell repertoires in COVID-19. Study details: T cells, B-cell-depleted T cells, or PBMCs supplied cDNA or gDNA.

Source study methods: Estimated nucleated cell counts came from reference gene primer amplification. Profiled with immunoSEQ multiplex PCR; TCRdb holds only in-frame clones, not every one. V, J and clone size are taken as reported in that table, and D and trimming were inferred from the DNA itself. Seen here are about 140,000 clones, 84% observed once, and the top ten hold almost 9%. Patients at the Seattle site were enrolled during active infection and followed longitudinally. In germline, CDR1 is LNHDA, CDR2 SQIVND (reference sequence). CDR3 length: 14 amino acids. With 4 bases removed from V and 8 bases from J, the gap between germline ends came to 17 bases.

The gene calls are TRBV19 and TRBJ1-1, with D tentatively TRBD1 (5 bases). The origin of this receptor is a man aged 30 to 45 with COVID-19, enrolled during active disease. Specimen: peripheral blood. The CDR3 nucleotides read TGTGCCAGTAGTAGAGGGATACGGGGGAGCGAAGCTTTCTTT. This codes for CASSRGIRGSEAFF.